This record concerns one T cell receptor (beta chain) sequence. The data belong to a study of blood T cell repertoires in COVID-19. Study-wide context: Acute and convalescent COVID-19 specimens originated in the United States, Italy and Spain.

The data were produced by immunoSEQ multiplex PCR, yet TCRdb's version contains in-frame clones alone and is incomplete. The sample has 200,000 to 300,000 clones, about 90% seen once. This CDR3 is built from 15 residues. The ends lost 5 bases at V and 0 bases at J; junction bases unmatched: 6. Per the germline V gene, CDR1 is MNHEY and CDR2 is SVGEGT. The receptor was isolated from a man older than 75 with acute or convalescent COVID-19. Sequencing used peripheral blood. This sequence joins TRBV6-2 or TRBV6-3 and TRBJ2-7, with 8 bases matching TRBD1. The DNA for the CDR3 is TGTGCCAGCAGTATGCCCGGGACAGGCTCCTACGAGCAGTACTTC. Amino acid sequence: CASSMPGTGSYEQYF.